What follows describes a single T cell receptor (beta chain). Participants were aged about 18 to 100 years from some 24 US areas. Allocation to cohorts depended on clinical history reported by the participants. These data are taken from a study of blood T cell repertoires in COVID-19. Study in general: The cDNA or gDNA used as material had been derived from T cells, B-cell-depleted T cells, or PBMCs.

CDR3 length equals 14 residues. Per the germline V gene, CDR1 is SEHNR and CDR2 is FQNEAQ (reference sequence). The V gene lost 1 base and the J gene lost 2 bases, with 6 bases spanning the gap. Original processing methods: Amplification from reference gene primers served as the basis for estimated nucleated cell counts. TCRdb's copy holds only in-frame clones and misses some; the assay was immunoSEQ multiplex PCR. From that table come the V and J calls and clone size; the DNA was used to work out D and trimming. Of 300,000 to 500,000 clones in the sample, roughly 88% were seen once. V is TRBV7-9 and J is TRBJ2-1; D unclear. The sample comprised PBMCs or T cells enriched from blood (not recorded which). The TCR was taken from a woman aged 40 to 50 with acute COVID-19. CDR3 residues: CASSLGLTYNEQFF. In DNA, the CDR3 is TGTGCCAGCAGCTTAGGGCTTACCTACAATGAGCAGTTCTTC.